This T cell receptor beta chain was recovered during a study of blood T cell repertoires in COVID-19. Looking at the study overall: Acute and convalescent COVID-19 samples came from the United States, Italy and Spain. Sources were T cells, B-cell-depleted T cells, or PBMCs; the material itself was cDNA or gDNA.

The V gene's germline CDR1 is SQVTM and CDR2 ANQGSEA. This CDR3 is built from 14 residues. V was clipped by 7 bases and J by 0 bases, with 15 bases between them. As processed by the authors: Nucleated cell number was recorded as an estimate derived from reference gene primer amplification. Using immunoSEQ multiplex PCR, the repertoire was profiled, and TCRdb retains in-frame clones only, with some absent. The V and J calls and clone size were taken over from that table, and D and trimming were inferred from the DNA. The sample has 150,000 to 200,000 clones, approximately 86% seen once. Specimen: peripheral blood. This TCR was recovered from a man between 65 and 85 years old with acute or convalescent COVID-19. V and J are TRBV29-1 and TRBJ1-1; D is unresolved. In nucleotides, the CDR3 is TGCAGCGCCCGAGTGGCAGGCCTGAACACTGAAGCTTTCTTT. This gives the protein CSARVAGLNTEAFF.